Included here is one T cell receptor beta chain sequence, with context. This record belongs to a study of identical twins. MiXCR was run by TCRdb on the 5' RACE reads, yielding one entry per CDR3 protein. This table holds about 1.7 million distinct CDR3 sequences, 25% to 35% found once. Per the germline V gene, CDR1 is DFQATT and CDR2 is SNEGSKA (reference sequence). V dropped 3 bases and J dropped 5; count of bases not matched to a gene: 6. The CDR3 has 13 residues. This chain uses TRBV20-1 with TRBJ2-5; 7 positions match TRBD2. Material: cord blood. The sequence derives from a newborn girl in good health. The CDR3 DNA reads as TGCAGTGCTAGGAACGGGGGGATTGAGACCCAGTACTTC. This gives the protein CSARNGGIETQYF.